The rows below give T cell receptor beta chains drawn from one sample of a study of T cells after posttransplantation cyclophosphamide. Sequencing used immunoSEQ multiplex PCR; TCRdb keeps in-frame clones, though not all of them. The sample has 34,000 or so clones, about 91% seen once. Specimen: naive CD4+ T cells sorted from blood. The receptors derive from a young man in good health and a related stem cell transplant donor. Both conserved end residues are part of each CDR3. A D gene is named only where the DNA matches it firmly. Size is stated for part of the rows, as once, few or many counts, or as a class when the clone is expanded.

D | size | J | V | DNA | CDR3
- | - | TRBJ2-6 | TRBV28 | TGTGCCAGCAGTACGGGGGGCGCGCTCTCTGGGGCCAACGTCCTGACTTTC | CASSTGGALSGANVLTF
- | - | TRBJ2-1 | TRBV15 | TGTGCCACCAGCAGAGAGGCCAGGGGTTGGTACAATGAGCAGTTCTTC | CATSREARGWYNEQFF
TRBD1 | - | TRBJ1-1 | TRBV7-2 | TGTGCCAGCAGCTTAGGGGACAGGGGAAATGCGAGAGCTTTCTTT | CASSLGDRGNARAFF
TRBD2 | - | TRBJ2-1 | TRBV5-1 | TGCGCCAGCAGCTTGAGGGCGGGAGACTACAATGAGCAGTTCTTC | CASSLRAGDYNEQFF
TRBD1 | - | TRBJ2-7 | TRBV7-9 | TGTGCCAGCAGCTTAGTCACAGGGGTCCACGAGCAGTACTTC | CASSLVTGVHEQYF
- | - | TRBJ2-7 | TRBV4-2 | TGTGCCAGCAGCCAAGATAGGGCAGGGGTTTCCTACGAGCAGTACTTC | CASSQDRAGVSYEQYF
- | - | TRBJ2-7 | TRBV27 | TGTGCCAGCAGTTTCCTACAGGGGAGGGAGCAGTACTTC | CASSFLQGREQYF
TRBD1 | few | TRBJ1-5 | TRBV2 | TGTGCCAGCAGTGAGGGTGACAGGGTACAGCCCCAGCATTTT | CASSEGDRVQPQHF
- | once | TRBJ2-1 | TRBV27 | TGTGCCAGCAGTTTCCTACCGGTACTAGTGAAGAATGAGCAGTTCTTC | CASSFLPVLVKNEQFF
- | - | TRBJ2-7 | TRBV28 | TGTGCCAGCAATCCTTCGGGTGGTAGATCCGAGCAGTACTTC | CASNPSGGRSEQYF
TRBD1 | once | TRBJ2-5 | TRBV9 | TGTGCCAGCAGCGACAGGGGAAGGGGGGAGACCCAGTACTTC | CASSDRGRGETQYF
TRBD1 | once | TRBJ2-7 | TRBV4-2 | TGTGCCAGCAGCCACCGACAGGGAAACTCCTACGAGCAGTACTTC | CASSHRQGNSYEQYF
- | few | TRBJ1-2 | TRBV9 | TGTGCCAGCAGCGCTAACAGGGCTGGGTATGGCTACACCTTC | CASSANRAGYGYTF
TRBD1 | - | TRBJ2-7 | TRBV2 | TGTGCCTTAAGGACAGGGCGGCCTCCCGAGCAGTACTTC | CALRTGRPPEQYF
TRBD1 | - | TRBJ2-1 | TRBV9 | TGTGCCAGCAACTTAGGGGGGACAGGGGACAATGAGCAGTTCTTC | CASNLGGTGDNEQFF
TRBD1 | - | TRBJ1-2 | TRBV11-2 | TGTGCCAGCAGCTTAGGGGCAGGGGGTGGCTACACCTTC | CASSLGAGGGYTF